The 26 T cell receptor beta chains in this list originate from one sample, sequenced in a study of shared clonotypes between healthy human individuals (dated by TCRdb to the early 2020s). Library creation used the immunoSEQ multiplex PCR assay. TCRdb mirrors the immuneACCESS table, restricted to in-frame sequences. Some clones are absent from its copies; in checked studies, under half trace to an unresolved V gene, and the reason for the others is unknown. For this sample there are approximately 2,200,000 clones; roughly 91% appear just once. Roughly 1.7% of the sample belongs to the ten largest clones. CD8 naive samples consisted of CD45RO-negative cells that were positively selected for CCR7, yielding a CD45RA+CCR7+ population without TemRA cells. Sequencing was carried out using naive CD8+ T cells from PBMCs. Per the publication, the cell subset or site label means: CD45RA+CCR7+. The receptors were sampled from a man aged 18 to 30 in good health. Some clones in this sample may be carry-over from other donors' samples.

The chain employs TRBV27 and TRBJ2-7, with 9 nucleotides matching TRBD2. V shed 3 bases, J shed 6 bases, and the junction held 15 bases outside the gene matches. From germline, CDR1 is MNHEY and CDR2 SMNVEV (reference sequence). The CDR3 extends over 17 amino acids. This CDR3 reads CASSFSASGTRLGEQYF. The DNA for the CDR3 is TGTGCCAGCAGTTTTTCGGCTAGCGGGACTCGATTGGGCGAGCAGTACTTC.

This chain connects TRBV27 to TRBJ1-5; 9 bases are a match to TRBD1. Germline CDR1 is MNHEY and CDR2 is SMNVEV (reference sequence). The CDR3 contains 15 residues. V lost 8 bases and J lost 3; bases outside the gene matches: 8. CDR3 region: CASRQGTGNNQPQHF. The CDR3 DNA sequence: TGTGCCAGCCGACAGGGGACAGGGAACAATCAGCCCCAGCATTTT.

The genes are TRBV6-6 and TRBJ1-1; D gene unclear. V shed 6 bases and J shed 2 bases, with 19 bases lying between them. Germline V gives CDR1 MNHNY, CDR2 SVGAGI (reference sequence). The CDR3 consists of 16 residues. CDR3 coding DNA: TGTGCCAGCAGCCCCCGAGTGGGAAGGAAAAACACTGAAGCTTTCTTT. This sequence encodes CASSPRVGRKNTEAFF.

V and J are TRBV5-1 and TRBJ2-7; 8 bases align to TRBD2. The CDR3 loop spans 17 amino acids. The V gene's germline CDR1 is SGHRS and CDR2 YFSETQ. The V segment lost 4 bases and the J segment 4 bases; nucleotides outside the gene matches: 16. This CDR3 is CASSPNKGAGREYEQYF. The CDR3 bases are TGCGCCAGCAGCCCCAACAAAGGGGCCGGGAGGGAATACGAGCAGTACTTC.

V and J are TRBV27 and TRBJ2-3; 10 bases fit TRBD1. Losses at the gene ends were 5 bases for V and 3 bases for J; bases not matched to a gene: 2. The germline V gene has CDR1 MNHEY and CDR2 SMNVEV (reference sequence). The CDR3 has 14 amino acids. The CDR3 sequence is CASSPGQGTDTQYF. CDR3 coding DNA: TGTGCCAGCAGTCCGGGACAGGGGACAGATACGCAGTATTTT.

This clone was detected only once. The rearrangement joins TRBV27 to TRBJ1-1; TRBD1 might be the D (6 bases). Between the trimmed V and J ends, which lost 6 bases and 3 bases, there was a span of 14 bases. The CDR3 spans 14 residues. Germline V gene data show CDR1 as MNHEY and CDR2 as SMNVEV (reference sequence). In DNA, the CDR3 is TGTGCCAGCAGACCCCAGCAGGGGTACACTGAAGCTTTCTTT. Its protein product is CASRPQQGYTEAFF.

The rearrangement uses TRBV11-2 and TRBJ2-5; 12 bases line up with TRBD1. CDR3 length: 15 amino acids. CDR1 and CDR2 from the germline V gene are SGHAT and FQNNGV. J gave up 5 bases and V 7 bases, and 8 bases lay outside the gene matches. The CDR3: CASKGQGAFWETQYF. CDR3 DNA sequence: TGTGCCAGCAAGGGACAGGGGGCTTTCTGGGAGACCCAGTACTTC. Full variable domain (remainder filled in from reference TRBV11-2 and TRBJ2-5): EAGVAQSPRYKIIEKRQSVAFWCNPISGHATLYWYQQILGQGPKLLIQFQNNGVVDDSQLPKDRFSAERLKGVDSTLKIQPAKLEDSAVYLCASKGQGAFWETQYFGPGTRLLVL.

The CDR3 nucleotides are TGTGCCAGCAGCGAGCCCGGGACAGGTCCTGCGGATGGCTACACCTTC. Protein sequence: CASSEPGTGPADGYTF. The chain is built from TRBV9 and TRBJ1-2; 8 positions agree with TRBD1. J gave up 6 bases and V 3 bases, and 13 bases lay outside the gene matches. The CDR3 is 16 residues long. Germline V CDR1 and CDR2: SGDLS, YYNGEE.

About this clone: This specimen includes other DNA sequences encoding the same CDR3. The rearrangement joins TRBV4-1 to TRBJ2-7, with D hard to call. The CDR3 contains 13 residues. The germline V gene has CDR1 MGHRA and CDR2 YSYEKL. V lost 1 base and J lost 0, with 4 bases in between. CDR3 residues: CASSQVSSYEQYF. CDR3 coding DNA: TGCGCCAGCAGCCAAGTCAGCTCCTACGAGCAGTACTTC.

V and J are TRBV9 and TRBJ1-3, with 10 bases lining up with TRBD1. Losses at the gene ends were 3 bases for V and 8 bases for J; bases not matched to a gene: 5. From germline, CDR1 is SGDLS and CDR2 YYNGEE. The CDR3 totals 14 residues. The chain's CDR3 is CASSAGTGVYTIYF. CDR3 in DNA: TGTGCCAGCAGCGCTGGGACAGGGGTTTACACCATATATTTT.

The CDR3 nucleotides are TGCAGTGCTACACAGGCCTACGAGCAGTACTTC. It encodes CSATQAYEQYF. The chain recombines TRBV20-1 with TRBJ2-7, with a tentative D call TRBD1 (5 bases). V was clipped by 4 bases and J by 2 bases, with 6 bases between them. Germline-derived CDR1 and CDR2 are DFQATT and SNEGSKA (reference sequence). This CDR3 has 11 residues.

The chain recombines TRBV18 with TRBJ1-4, with no clear D. Germline V gene sequence: CDR1 KGHSH, CDR2 LQKENI. The V gene lost 2 bases and the J gene lost 7 bases, with 17 bases spanning the gap. The CDR3 consists of 16 residues. In nucleotides, the CDR3 is TGTGCCAGCTCACCAAGGTGGTCGGGAAGGAGTGAAAAACTGTTTTTT. Translation gives CASSPRWSGRSEKLFF.

V and J are TRBV5-1 and TRBJ1-4, with 9 bases fitting TRBD1. Germline values: CDR1 SGHRS, CDR2 YFSETQ. J lost 6 bases, V lost 1 base, and 1 base had no gene match. The CDR3 runs 14 residues. The CDR3 sequence: CASSLTGGYEKLFF. CDR3 DNA sequence: TGCGCCAGCAGCTTGACAGGGGGCTATGAAAAACTGTTTTTT. Filled out from reference TRBV5-1 and TRBJ1-4, the complete variable domain reads KAGVTQTPRYLIKTRGQQVTLSCSPISGHRSVSWYQQTPGQGLQFLFEYFSETQRNKGNFPGRFSGRQFSNSRSEMNVSTLELGDSALYLCASSLTGGYEKLFFGSGTQLSVL.

This clone appeared a few times. This chain links TRBV29-1 with TRBJ1-2; maybe TRBD1 (6 bases). Germline assignment: CDR1 SQVTM and CDR2 ANQGSEA. V lost 5 bases and J 4 bases, leaving 14 bases between the germline ends. The CDR3 totals 13 residues. The DNA of the CDR3 is TGCAGCGTTCGACACAGGGACACCTATGGCTACACCTTC. Protein sequence: CSVRHRDTYGYTF.

Concerning this clone itself: This CDR3 is also generated by other DNA sequences in the sample. J is TRBJ1-2 and V is TRBV28; D unresolved. The CDR3 is 13 residues long. V gave up 1 base and J gave up 4 bases, with 7 bases separating them. Germline V lookup: CDR1 MDHEN, CDR2 SYDVKM. CDR3 in DNA: TGTGCCAGCAGTTTATTCCGAAGCTATGGCTACACCTTC. Its translation: CASSLFRSYGYTF.

This clone showed up just once. This chain links TRBV18 with TRBJ2-1; 9 bases are shared with TRBD2. Unmatched junction bases numbered 13, after V lost 0 bases and J lost 10 bases. This CDR3 is built from 17 residues. The germline CDR1 and CDR2 sequences are KGHSH and LQKENI. The DNA of the CDR3 is TGTGCCAGCTCACCACCCCGACTAGCGGCTTCCTACGGGGAGCAGTTCTTC. It specifies CASSPPRLAASYGEQFF.

The chain links TRBV6-1 to TRBJ2-7; D gene unclear. Germline V gene sequence: CDR1 MNHNS, CDR2 SASEGT. V was cut by 6 bases and J by 3 bases, with 6 bases left in between. This CDR3 contains 11 residues. As DNA, the CDR3 is TGTGCCAGCAGAAACAACTACGAGCAGTACTTC. This gives the protein CASRNNYEQYF.

This clone came up once. The chain uses TRBV7-9 and TRBJ2-2; the D gene is possibly TRBD1 (5 bases). Germline V lookup: CDR1 SEHNR, CDR2 FQNEAQ (reference sequence). V was pared by 1 base and J by 4 bases, with 10 bases between. The CDR3 has 15 residues. CDR3 bases: TGTGCCAGCAGCTTAGACAGGTCGGCCACCGGGGAGCTGTTTTTT. The encoded protein is CASSLDRSATGELFF.

For the CDR3, the DNA is TGTGCCAGCAGCGTAGGAGTCCTCTCGGCCTACGAGCAGTACTTC. Translated, it gives CASSVGVLSAYEQYF. J is TRBJ2-7 and V is TRBV9; D not certain. Trimming took 0 bases from V and 2 from J, leaving 12 bases between them. There are 15 residues in the CDR3. Germline loops: CDR1 SGDLS, CDR2 YYNGEE.

The rearrangement links TRBV5-4 to TRBJ1-2, with D tentatively TRBD1 (6 bases). Germline values: CDR1 SGHNT, CDR2 YYREEE (reference sequence). The CDR3 runs to 13 residues. Deletions cut 6 bases from V and 7 bases from J, with 16 bases between. CDR3 sequence: CASTPGGALGYTF. In nucleotides, the CDR3 is TGTGCCAGCACCCCCGGGGGGGCGCTTGGCTACACCTTC.

Notes on this clone: Other nucleotide sequences from this sample produce the same CDR3. The CDR3 spells CASSFQGYNEQFF. CDR3 nucleotides: TGCGCCAGCAGCTTTCAGGGTTACAATGAGCAGTTCTTC. This sequence joins TRBV5-1 and TRBJ2-1; D perhaps matches TRBD1 (5 bases). Germline lookup yields CDR1 SGHRS and CDR2 YFSETQ. V shed 2 bases and J shed 4 bases, with 7 bases lying between them. CDR3 size: 13 residues.

The chain is built from TRBV13 and TRBJ2-5; 7 nucleotides line up with TRBD1. Germline values: CDR1 PRHDT, CDR2 FYEKMQ (reference sequence). This CDR3 comprises 18 residues. V lost 7 bases, J lost 2 bases, and 19 bases stayed unmatched. The CDR3 is CASTRKGQRLSLQETQYF. The CDR3 DNA sequence: TGTGCCAGCACCAGGAAGGGACAGAGGCTATCCCTACAAGAGACCCAGTACTTC.

The genes are TRBV27 and TRBJ2-5; D remains unclear. The V end lost 5 bases, the J end lost 0 bases, and 7 bases lay between the germline ends. Germline CDR1 and CDR2: MNHEY and SMNVEV (reference sequence). The CDR3 loop spans 13 amino acids. CDR3 region: CASSARDQETQYF. Here the CDR3 DNA reads TGTGCCAGCAGTGCCCGGGACCAAGAGACCCAGTACTTC.

The chain joins TRBV15 to TRBJ2-2; D may be TRBD1 or TRBD2 (6 bases each). Per germline, CDR1 LNHNV and CDR2 YYDKDF (reference sequence). The CDR3 length is 16 residues. V was shortened by 5 bases and J by 4 bases, with 17 bases between the two germline ends. The CDR3 protein is CATSEEGLGATGELFF. In DNA form, the CDR3 reads TGTGCCACCAGCGAGGAGGGCTTGGGGGCCACCGGGGAGCTGTTTTTT. Full variable domain (rest looked up from reference TRBV15 and TRBJ2-2): DAMVIQNPRYQVTQFGKPVTLSCSQTLNHNVMYWYQQKSSQAPKLLFHYYDKDFNNEADTPDNFQSRRPNTSFCFLDIRSPGLGDTAMYLCATSEEGLGATGELFFGEGSRLTVL.

The rearrangement joins TRBV30 to TRBJ2-2; TRBD2 might be the D (5 bases). The CDR3 is 14 residues long. Trimming stripped 0 bases from V and 4 bases from J, with 9 bases between. The germline gives CDR1 GTSNPN, CDR2 SVGIG (reference sequence). The CDR3, as DNA: TGTGCCTGGAGTGTCTGGGAGCGCACCGGGGAGCTGTTTTTT. It encodes CAWSVWERTGELFF.

The chain uses TRBV7-3 and TRBJ2-7, with D maybe TRBD1 (7 bases). From germline, CDR1 is SGHTA and CDR2 FQGTGA. Trimming cost V 0 bases and J 3 bases, with 12 bases left between them. The CDR3 covers 15 residues. This chain's CDR3 is CASSLTAGQFYEQYF. DNA for the CDR3: TGTGCCAGCAGCTTAACGGCGGGACAGTTCTACGAGCAGTACTTC.